These 23 T cell receptor beta chains came from one sample sequenced in a study of Graves' ophthalmopathy and Graves' hyperthyroidism. The authors amplified TCR beta CDR3 regions, and they did so from RNA transcripts for repertoire sequencing. After a first-round RT-PCR with HTBI primers, a second-round multiplex PCR was run. MiXCR, applied by TCRdb to the multiplex PCR reads, yields one record per CDR3 protein. The sample includes about 660,000 distinct CDR3 sequences, over 40% seen only once; the top ten take more than 2.5%. Sequencing was done on a sample of peripheral blood. These receptors were collected from an adult man with Graves' ophthalmopathy.

A remark on this clonotype: A much more abundant neighbour one base away suggests this may be a read error. The conserved phenylalanine or tryptophan normally closing the CDR3 is absent here, so this likely arose from a read error. V is TRBV7-8 and J is TRBJ2-5, with 7 bases lining up with TRBD2. V was clipped by 0 bases and J by 3 bases; unmatched bases: 4. The CDR3 length is 15 residues. The germline CDR1 and CDR2 sequences are SGHVS and FQNEAQ. CDR3 loop: CASSLALLAEETQYC. CDR3 nucleotides: TGTGCCAGCAGCTTAGCGCTCCTAGCGGAAGAGACCCAGTACTGC.

This clonotype was detected only a few times. The gene calls are TRBV7-3 and TRBJ2-7; TRBD1 aligns across 7 bases. CDR1 and CDR2 from the germline V gene are SGHTA and FQGTGA. The junction had 12 bases not matched to a gene; V was cut back by 8 bases and J by 5 bases. This CDR3 is 14 amino acids long. Here the CDR3 reads CASRPEQGTHEQYF. DNA for the CDR3: TGTGCCAGCCGTCCAGAACAGGGGACCCACGAGCAGTACTTC.

This clonotype was found many times. The gene calls are TRBV25-1 and TRBJ2-2; D perhaps matches TRBD1 (6 bases). The V end was cut by 3 bases, the J end by 3 bases, with 11 bases between. In germline, CDR1 is MGHDK, CDR2 SYGVNS. The CDR3 length is 15 residues. CDR3 coding DNA: TGTGCCAGCAGTGATCGGGACACATACACCGGGGAGCTGTTTTTT. As protein: CASSDRDTYTGELFF.

The chain joins TRBV25-1 to TRBJ1-1, with D uncertain. Per the germline V gene, CDR1 is MGHDK and CDR2 is SYGVNS. The CDR3 runs to 15 residues. Trimming shortened V by 4 bases and J by 3 bases, and 15 bases separated the two germline ends. Here the CDR3 DNA reads TGTGCCAGCAGTGCTACCCCGAACGCCTACACTGAAGCTTTCTTT. It encodes CASSATPNAYTEAFF.

This clonotype has more than one count but fewer than ten. V usage is TRBV14 and J usage is TRBJ1-4; 8 bases map to TRBD1. The CDR3 consists of 17 residues. The germline CDR1 and CDR2 sequences are SGHDN and FVKESK. V shed 0 bases and J 6 bases; nucleotides not matched to a gene: 9. CDR3 sequence: CASSQDSRGPADEKLFF. DNA of the CDR3: TGTGCCAGCAGCCAAGATTCCAGGGGGCCCGCCGATGAAAAACTGTTTTTT.

This clonotype came up a few times. The CDR3 coding sequence is TGCAGTGCTAGAGATTGGTCAGCTAGTACCGGGGAGCTGTTTTTT. It codes for CSARDWSASTGELFF. J is TRBJ2-2 and V is TRBV20-1; D is unclear. This CDR3 region has 15 residues. Germline CDR1 DFQATT, CDR2 SNEGSKA (reference sequence). V lost 0 bases to trimming and J lost 5 bases, with 13 bases between them.

Remarks on this clonotype: Being one base from a much bigger clone, this may be a read error. The chain uses TRBV24-1 and TRBJ2-2; the match to TRBD1 covers 8 bases. This CDR3 contains 15 residues. Germline V gives CDR1 KGHDR, CDR2 SFDVKD. The CDR3 reads CAISDTGGNTGELFF. Written as DNA, the CDR3 is TGTGCCATCAGTGATACAGGGGGGAACACCGGGGAGCTGTTTTTT.

V usage is TRBV5-1 and J usage is TRBJ2-5; TRBD2 aligns across 7 bases. The CDR3 has 15 residues. Germline-derived CDR1 and CDR2 are SGHRS and YFSETQ. The trim removed 4 bases at V and 1 base at J, leaving 7 bases unmatched. The CDR3 DNA sequence: TGCGCCAGCAGCAGACAAGCGGGACTCCAAGAGACCCAGTACTTC. This codes for CASSRQAGLQETQYF. Full variable domain (rest looked up from reference TRBV5-1 and TRBJ2-5): KAGVTQTPRYLIKTRGQQVTLSCSPISGHRSVSWYQQTPGQGLQFLFEYFSETQRNKGNFPGRFSGRQFSNSRSEMNVSTLELGDSALYLCASSRQAGLQETQYFGPGTRLLVL.

The chain joins TRBV29-1 to TRBJ2-5; the D gene could be TRBD1 or TRBD2 (7 bases each). CDR3 size: 13 residues. V lost 7 bases and J 0 bases, leaving 12 bases between the germline ends. Per germline, CDR1 SQVTM and CDR2 ANQGSEA. The DNA of the CDR3 is TGCAGCGCACAGGGGACTAACCAAGAGACCCAGTACTTC. Its translation: CSAQGTNQETQYF.

The chain has TRBV15 and TRBJ2-5, with D possibly being TRBD1 (6 bases). CDR1 and CDR2 (germline): LNHNV, YYDKDF (reference sequence). V lost 0 bases, J lost 9 bases, and 17 bases lay in between. The CDR3 runs 15 residues. The CDR3 region is CATSRDRDIRQPQYF. Here the CDR3 DNA reads TGTGCCACCAGCAGAGATCGGGACATTCGGCAGCCCCAGTACTTC.

Only one count was recorded for this clonotype. A much bigger clone sits one base away, suggesting this may be a read error. The CDR3 here is CASSPGPGSHNEQFF. In nucleotides, the CDR3 is TGTGCCAGCAGCCCTGGACCGGGCTCCCACAATGAGCAGTTCTTC. The chain has TRBV2 and TRBJ2-1; D gene ambiguous. This CDR3 has 15 amino acids. Germline lookup yields CDR1 SNHLY and CDR2 FYNNEI.

This clonotype was counted many times. V is TRBV4-3 and J is TRBJ1-6; no reliable D call. The CDR3 sequence is 14 residues long. Germline V lookup: CDR1 LGHNA, CDR2 YSLEER. The V end lost 1 base, the J end lost 6 bases, and 7 bases lay between the germline ends. The CDR3 protein is CASSQVLGNSPLHF. DNA for the CDR3: TGCGCCAGCAGCCAAGTCCTGGGTAATTCACCCCTCCACTTT.

In the case of this clonotype: A much larger clone differs by one base, so this may be a read error. CDR3 sequence reads: CASSLGGGPNYGYTF. CDR3 coding DNA: TGTGCCAGCAGCTTAGGGGGGGGACCGAACTATGGCTACACCTTC. The rearrangement links TRBV7-9 to TRBJ1-2, with a possible D match to TRBD1 (5 bases). The CDR3 spans 15 residues. Germline lookup yields CDR1 SEHNR and CDR2 FQNEAQ (reference sequence). The V and J ends lost 1 base and 2 bases respectively, with 11 bases between them.

This clonotype was seen more than once but under ten times. This sequence joins TRBV3-1 and TRBJ1-6; a weak D match, TRBD1 (5 bases). The V end was cut by 2 bases, the J end by 5 bases, with 7 bases between. Germline CDR1 LGHDT, CDR2 YNNKEL (reference sequence). The CDR3 contains 14 residues. CDR3 coding DNA: TGTGCCAGCAGCCAAAGGGGCGATAATTCACCCCTCCACTTT. It specifies CASSQRGDNSPLHF.

This clonotype appeared many times. The genes are TRBV7-8 and TRBJ1-3, with TRBD1 matching 10 bases. V lost 5 bases to trimming and J lost 4 bases; unmatched junction nucleotides: 5. This CDR3 spans 15 amino acids. In germline, CDR1 is SGHVS, CDR2 FQNEAQ. The CDR3 region has the DNA TGTGCCAGCAGCCAGGACAGGGGGGGAGGAAACACCATATATTTT. This encodes CASSQDRGGGNTIYF.

This clonotype was seen ten or more times. The V and J genes are TRBV10-3 and TRBJ2-7; no firm D call. The germline V gene encodes CDR1 ENHRY and CDR2 SYGVKD. The CDR3 contains 11 residues. V lost 9 bases to trimming and J lost 2 bases, with 8 bases between them. CDR3 region: CAISNAYEQYF. In DNA, the CDR3 is TGTGCCATTTCCAACGCCTACGAGCAGTACTTC.

This clonotype was counted between two and nine times. The chain couples TRBV2 to TRBJ2-7; unclear D gene. CDR1 SNHLY and CDR2 FYNNEI come from the germline V gene. V shed 2 bases and J shed 0 bases, with 8 bases lying between them. This CDR3 is built from 14 residues. CDR3 residues: CASSEPGISYEQYF. CDR3 DNA sequence: TGTGCCAGCAGTGAACCCGGCATCTCCTACGAGCAGTACTTC.

Notes on this clonotype: A read error may produce the germline difference seen at one junction end. The V call is TRBV2, the J call TRBJ2-7; the match to TRBD2 covers 11 bases. Looked up from germline, CDR1 is SNHLY and CDR2 is FYNNEI. The CDR3 consists of 13 residues. The CDR3: CASRGLAEYGQYF. The CDR3 nucleotides are TGTGCCAGCAGGGGACTAGCGGAGTACGGGCAGTACTTC. The variable domain in full, with the rest retrieved from reference TRBV2 and TRBJ2-7, is EPEVTQTPSHQVTQMGQEVILRCVPISNHLYFYWYRQILGQKVEFLVSFYNNEISEKSEIFDDQFSVERPDGSNFTLKIRSTKLEDSAMYFCASRGLAEYGQYFGPGTRLTVT.

This clonotype appeared many times. The chain couples TRBV7-9 to TRBJ1-6; the match to TRBD1 covers 8 bases. The trim removed 4 bases at V and 6 bases at J, leaving 8 bases unmatched. Germline assignment: CDR1 SEHNR and CDR2 FQNEAQ (reference sequence). The CDR3 has 16 residues. As DNA, the CDR3 is TGTGCCAGCAGCTCCTCAGGGGGCTCTCGTAATTCACCCCTCCACTTT. This codes for CASSSSGGSRNSPLHF.

The J gene is TRBJ2-7, the V gene TRBV25-1, with D possibly being TRBD2 (5 bases). The germline V and J ends were trimmed by 7 bases and 2 bases, with 12 bases remaining between them. Germline loops: CDR1 MGHDK, CDR2 SYGVNS. The CDR3 totals 13 residues. In DNA form, the CDR3 reads TGTGCCAGCACGGCGGGCGTCCCCTACGAGCAGTACTTC. Amino acid sequence: CASTAGVPYEQYF.

This clonotype was counted many times. J is TRBJ2-2 and V is TRBV11-2; no definite D call. The CDR3 consists of 11 residues. Deletions cut 2 bases from V and 9 bases from J, with 4 bases between. Germline CDR1 and CDR2: SGHAT and FQNNGV. The CDR3 nucleotides are TGTGCCAGCAGCTTATTGCGGGAGCTGTTTTTT. Encoded protein: CASSLLRELFF.

This clonotype was observed many times. The J gene is TRBJ2-7, the V gene TRBV7-2; no clear D. The CDR3 runs 15 residues. V lost 4 bases to trimming and J lost 0 bases, with 13 bases between them. Germline V gene lookup returns CDR1 SGHTA and CDR2 FQGNSA. In nucleotides, the CDR3 is TGTGCCAGCAGCTGGCTCGAGGACGGCTCCTACGAGCAGTACTTC. Protein product: CASSWLEDGSYEQYF. Looking up the rest from reference TRBV7-2 and TRBJ2-7 gives the full variable domain: GAGVSQSPSNKVTEKGKDVELRCDPISGHTALYWYRQSLGQGLEFLIYFQGNSAPDKSGLPSDRFSAERTGGSVSTLTIQRTQQEDSAVYLCASSWLEDGSYEQYFGPGTRLTVT.

Ten or more counts support this clonotype. The CDR3 DNA reads as TGCAGTGCTAGAGACGCGGCGGCCTACGAGCAGTACTTC. It codes for CSARDAAAYEQYF. The chain combines TRBV20-1 with TRBJ2-7; no clear D gene. CDR3 length equals 13 residues. V lost 0 bases and J lost 2, with 8 bases in between. CDR1 and CDR2 from the germline V gene are DFQATT and SNEGSKA (reference sequence).